In its sample, the clone carrying this T cell receptor beta chain was seen many times. Its target is not known. With the read ending 3 residues before the CDR3 end, the germline J gene is used to fill in that end. Germline V gene lookup returns CDR1 SGHRS and CDR2 YFSETQ. V lost 4 bases and J lost 2; bases outside the gene matches: 5. The CDR3 is made up of 15 amino acids. CVID meant reduced serum IgG, IgA and/or IgM plus specific antibody deficiency. This sample was included in a study of T cell clonality in common variable immunodeficiency. Findings and caveats of the study: Fewer deletions and N-nucleotide insertions were reportedly seen in common variable immunodeficiency TCR beta sequences. TCRbeta clonality was increased in CVID versus healthy controls.

Assay used: immunoSEQ multiplex PCR; TCRdb lists only in-frame clones, some missing. The sample lists about 19,000 clones, none appearing once, the ten largest making up 2.5%. This chain uses TRBV5-1 with TRBJ2-1, with TRBD2 matching over 8 bases. The sequence was collected from a human donor with common variable immunodeficiency. Sequenced: peripheral blood mononuclear cells. The CDR3 spells CASSEGLGTYNEQFF. The DNA read from the CDR3 is TGCGCCAGCAGCGAGGGACTAGGCACCTACAATGAG.